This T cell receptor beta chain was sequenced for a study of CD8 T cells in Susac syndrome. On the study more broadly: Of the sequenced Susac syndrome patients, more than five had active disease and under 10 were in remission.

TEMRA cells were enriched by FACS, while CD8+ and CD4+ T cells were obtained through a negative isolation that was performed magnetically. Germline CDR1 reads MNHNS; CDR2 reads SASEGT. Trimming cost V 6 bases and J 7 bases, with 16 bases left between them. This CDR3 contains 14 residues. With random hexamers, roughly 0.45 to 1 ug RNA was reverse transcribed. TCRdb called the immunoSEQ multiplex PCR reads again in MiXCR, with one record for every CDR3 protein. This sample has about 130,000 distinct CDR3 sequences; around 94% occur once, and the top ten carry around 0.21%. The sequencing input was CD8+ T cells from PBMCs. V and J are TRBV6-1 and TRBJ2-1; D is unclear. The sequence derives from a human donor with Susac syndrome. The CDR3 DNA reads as TGTGCCAGCAGCCGCAATCCTCTCAGGAATGAGCAGTTCTTC. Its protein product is CASSRNPLRNEQFF.